The rows below give T cell receptor beta chains drawn from one sample of a study of T cell changes during pregnancy in multiple sclerosis. Sequenced by immunoSEQ multiplex PCR; TCRdb stores in-frame clones only, minus some. The data contain tens of thousands of clones, around 92% of them singletons. The starting material was peripheral blood, obtained in the third trimester of pregnancy. The receptors shown here come from a female donor in good health, enrolled as a control in a pregnancy study. CDR3s include the opening cysteine and the closing phenylalanine or tryptophan. The D gene is left open where the match is weak. The size field is filled for only some rows; it gives once, few, many or a size class.

J gene: TRBJ2-4
D gene: -
V gene: TRBV4-1
clone size: -
CDR3 protein: CASSLGLAKNIQYF
CDR3 DNA: TGCGCCAGCAGCCTGGGACTAGCCAAAAACATTCAGTACTTC

J gene: TRBJ2-7
D gene: -
V gene: TRBV5-4
clone size: -
CDR3 protein: CASSLASGYEQYF
CDR3 DNA: TGTGCCAGCAGCTTGGCCTCAGGGTACGAGCAGTACTTC

J gene: TRBJ2-5
D gene: TRBD1
V gene: TRBV7-9
clone size: -
CDR3 protein: CASSRGGLTQETQYF
CDR3 DNA: TGTGCCAGCAGTCGAGGGGGCCTTACACAAGAGACCCAGTACTTC

J gene: TRBJ2-1
D gene: -
V gene: TRBV4-1
clone size: -
CDR3 protein: CASSQAVLGGGLEGEQFF
CDR3 DNA: TGCGCCAGCAGCCAAGCGGTCCTTGGGGGGGGGCTCGAGGGTGAGCAGTTCTTC

J gene: TRBJ2-3
D gene: TRBD2
V gene: TRBV27
clone size: few
CDR3 protein: CASKTSGKSDTQYF
CDR3 DNA: TGTGCCAGCAAGACTAGCGGGAAATCAGATACGCAGTATTTT

J gene: TRBJ1-5
D gene: TRBD1
V gene: TRBV19
clone size: -
CDR3 protein: CASTTPGTGNGQPQHF
CDR3 DNA: TGTGCCAGTACAACACCCGGGACAGGGAATGGCCAGCCCCAGCATTTT

J gene: TRBJ2-3
D gene: -
V gene: TRBV5-1
clone size: -
CDR3 protein: CASSQDSPWISQYF
CDR3 DNA: TGCGCCAGCAGTCAGGACTCCCCCTGGATTTCGCAGTATTTT

J gene: TRBJ2-7
D gene: -
V gene: TRBV20-1
clone size: -
CDR3 protein: CSGLDFYEQYF
CDR3 DNA: TGCAGTGGACTAGATTTCTACGAGCAGTACTTC

J gene: TRBJ2-3
D gene: TRBD1
V gene: TRBV5-8
clone size: -
CDR3 protein: CASSPGTGSGTDTQYF
CDR3 DNA: TGTGCCAGCAGTCCCGGGACAGGGAGTGGGACAGATACGCAGTATTTT

J gene: TRBJ2-6
D gene: -
V gene: TRBV30
clone size: -
CDR3 protein: CAWSAGWTATSWANVLTF
CDR3 DNA: TGTGCCTGGAGTGCGGGGTGGACAGCCACCTCTTGGGCCAACGTCCTGACTTTC